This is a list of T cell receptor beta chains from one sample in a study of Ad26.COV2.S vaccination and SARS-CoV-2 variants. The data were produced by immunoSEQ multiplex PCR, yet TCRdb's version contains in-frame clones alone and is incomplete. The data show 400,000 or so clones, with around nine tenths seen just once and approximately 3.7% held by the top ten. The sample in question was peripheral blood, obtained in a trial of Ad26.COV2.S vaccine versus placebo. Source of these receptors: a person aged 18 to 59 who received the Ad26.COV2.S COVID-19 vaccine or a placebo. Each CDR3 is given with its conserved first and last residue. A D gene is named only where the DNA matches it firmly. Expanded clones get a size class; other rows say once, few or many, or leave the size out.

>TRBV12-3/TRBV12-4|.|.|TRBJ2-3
TGTGCCAGCAGCCCCTTAGGAGCGGATACGCAGTATTTT
CASSPLGADTQYF
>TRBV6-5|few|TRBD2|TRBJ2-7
TGTGCCAGCAGTCGCGGGAGATACGAGCAGTACTTC
CASSRGRYEQYF
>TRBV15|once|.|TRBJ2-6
TGTGCCACCGCAAGGCTAGGAAGCTCTGGGGCCAACGTCCTGACTTTC
CATARLGSSGANVLTF
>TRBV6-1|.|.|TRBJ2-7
TGTGCCAGCAGCCCGCCCGGGTACGAGCAGTACTTC
CASSPPGYEQYF
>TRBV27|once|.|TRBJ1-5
TGTGCCAGCAGTAAATCGGGACAAGGGCGTTGGGGCAATCAGCCCCAGCATTTT
CASSKSGQGRWGNQPQHF
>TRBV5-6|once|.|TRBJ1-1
TGTGCCAGCAGCTTGGGGCACCTGAACACTGAAGCTTTCTTT
CASSLGHLNTEAFF
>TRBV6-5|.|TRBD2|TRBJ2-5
TGTGCCAGCAGTTACTACCGGGGGGATGGAGAGACCCAGTACTTC
CASSYYRGDGETQYF
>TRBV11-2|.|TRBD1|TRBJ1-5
TGTGCCAGCAGCGAACAGGGGTTAAACAATCAGCCCCAGCATTTT
CASSEQGLNNQPQHF
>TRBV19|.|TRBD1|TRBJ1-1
TGTGCCAGTAGGGTGACAGGGAGAACTGAAGCTTTCTTT
CASRVTGRTEAFF
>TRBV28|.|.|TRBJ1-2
TGTGCCAGCATTTCCGGGTTCGGGGGCTACACCTTC
CASISGFGGYTF
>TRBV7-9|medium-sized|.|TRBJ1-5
TGTGCCAGCAGCTTAGATAATGGGGGCGAGGATCAGCCCCAGCATTTT
CASSLDNGGEDQPQHF
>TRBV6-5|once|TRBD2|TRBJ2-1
TGTGCCAGCACAGGGACTAGGGGCTACAATGAGCAGTTCTTC
CASTGTRGYNEQFF
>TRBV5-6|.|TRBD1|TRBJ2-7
TGTGCCAGCGGAGTGGACAGGGTAGGATCCTACGAGCAGTACTTC
CASGVDRVGSYEQYF
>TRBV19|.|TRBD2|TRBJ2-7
TGTGCCAGTACCCCAAGGGCTAGCGGGGTAGACGAGCAGTACTTC
CASTPRASGVDEQYF
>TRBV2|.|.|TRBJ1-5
TGTGCCAGCAGTGAAGCGCTGGGGGATAATCAGCCCCAGCATTTT
CASSEALGDNQPQHF
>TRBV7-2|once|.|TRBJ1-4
TGTGCCAGCAGCCTGATGATATCCGAAAAACTGTTTTTT
CASSLMISEKLFF
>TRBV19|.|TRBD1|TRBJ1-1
TGTGCCAGTAGTATCCCCGGGACAGGGTTGAACACTGAAGCTTTCTTT
CASSIPGTGLNTEAFF
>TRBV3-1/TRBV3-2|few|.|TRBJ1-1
TGTGCCAGCAGCCTCCGAAGCACACTTGGCACTGAAGCTTTCTTT
CASSLRSTLGTEAFF
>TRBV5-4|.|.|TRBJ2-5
TGTGCCAGCAGCTTTTCAGGGGTAGGCGAGACCCAGTACTTC
CASSFSGVGETQYF
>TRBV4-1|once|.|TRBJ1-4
TGCGCCAGCAGCCAAGTTGGAAGGGCTAATGAAAAACTGTTTTTT
CASSQVGRANEKLFF
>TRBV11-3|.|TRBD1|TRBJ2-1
TGTGCCAGCACCGTGAAATCAGGGGGCTTGTGCAATGAGCAGTTCTTC
CASTVKSGGLCNEQFF
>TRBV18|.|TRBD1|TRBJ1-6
TGTGCCAGCTCACAGGGACAGAATTCACCCCTCCACTTT
CASSQGQNSPLHF
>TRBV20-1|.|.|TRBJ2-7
TGCAGTGCTAGTGGGGGCCCCTACGAGCAGTACTTC
CSASGGPYEQYF
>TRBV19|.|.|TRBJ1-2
TGTGCCAGTAGTATCTCCGGCGGGGATCCCTATGGCTACACCTTC
CASSISGGDPYGYTF
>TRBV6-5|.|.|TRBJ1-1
TGTGCCAGCAGTTACTTGGCAGGGGACATGAACACTGAAGCTTTCTTT
CASSYLAGDMNTEAFF
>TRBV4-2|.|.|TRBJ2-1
TGTGCCAGCAGCCAAGGTTCGGGGGTCTCGTACAATGAGCAGTTCTTC
CASSQGSGVSYNEQFF
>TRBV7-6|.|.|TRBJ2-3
TGTGCCAGCAGCTTGCAGGGGGGGCCAGATACGCAGTATTTT
CASSLQGGPDTQYF
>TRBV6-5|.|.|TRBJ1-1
TGTGCCAGCAGTTACTCGACGGCGAACACTGAAGCTTTCTTT
CASSYSTANTEAFF
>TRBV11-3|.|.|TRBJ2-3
TGTGCCAGCAGCTTAGCCGGAAGAGATACGCAGTATTTT
CASSLAGRDTQYF
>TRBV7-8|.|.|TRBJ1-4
TGTGCCAGCAGCCGAGACGGTGAAAAACTGTTTTTT
CASSRDGEKLFF
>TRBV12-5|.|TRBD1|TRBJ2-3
TGTGCTAGTGGTTTGGTACTTGGCCGGGACAGATTCACAGATACGCAGTATTTT
CASGLVLGRDRFTDTQYF
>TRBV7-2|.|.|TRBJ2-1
TGTGCCAGCAGCTTCAAGATGAATGAGCAGTTCTTC
CASSFKMNEQFF
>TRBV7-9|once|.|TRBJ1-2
TGTGCCAGCAGCTTAGATGCTGCCCCGCTGCCCACCTTC
CASSLDAAPLPTF
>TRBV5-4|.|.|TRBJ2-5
TGTGCCAGCAACAGAGACCAAGAGACCCAGTACTTC
CASNRDQETQYF
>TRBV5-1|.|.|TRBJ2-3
TGCGCCAGCAGCAAGAGCACAGATACGCAGTATTTT
CASSKSTDTQYF
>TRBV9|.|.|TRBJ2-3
TGTGCCAGCAGCGTAGGGGCAGTCACAGATACGCAGTATTTT
CASSVGAVTDTQYF
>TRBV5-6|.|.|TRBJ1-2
TGTGCCAGCAGCTTGAGGGCCAGGGCGGGCTATGGCTACACCTTC
CASSLRARAGYGYTF